A selection of T cell receptor beta chains follows, all from one sample in a study of human T cells and chemical hapten exposure. Via MiXCR, TCRdb re-called the RACE reads, giving one row per CDR3 protein. Of over 100,000 distinct CDR3 sequences in the sample, approximately 10% are singletons; the top ten hold approximately 2.5%. The material sequenced was whole blood, taken in connection with sensitization to the hapten diphenylcyclopropenone (DPC). The receptors here all came from a woman aged 45-59 years with alopecia areata. Some clones in this sample may be carry-over from other donors' samples. Each CDR3 is given with its conserved first and last residue.

j_gene: TRBJ1-2; v_gene: TRBV29-1; CDR3aa: CSVEGTEGVSGYTF
j_gene: TRBJ1-5; v_gene: TRBV28; CDR3aa: CASMPEDHRGIQPQHF
j_gene: TRBJ2-7; v_gene: TRBV4-1; CDR3aa: CASSQGPPTGEYEQYF
j_gene: TRBJ2-7; v_gene: TRBV5-5; CDR3aa: CASSLSTGSYEQYF
j_gene: TRBJ2-3; v_gene: TRBV29-1; CDR3aa: CSVEGGQSGRSQYF
j_gene: TRBJ1-5; v_gene: TRBV2; CDR3aa: CASSGQSLGNQPQHF
j_gene: TRBJ1-2; v_gene: TRBV3-1; CDR3aa: CASSQNPGQASSGYTF
j_gene: TRBJ1-5; v_gene: TRBV6-2/TRBV6-3; CDR3aa: CASSTPALDSNQPQHF
j_gene: TRBJ1-1; v_gene: TRBV29-1; CDR3aa: CSVEVVGGRTEAFF
j_gene: TRBJ2-5; v_gene: TRBV14; CDR3aa: CASSPQWEETQYF
j_gene: TRBJ2-1; v_gene: TRBV20-1; CDR3aa: CSARGLAGNNEQFF
j_gene: TRBJ2-3; v_gene: TRBV5-1; CDR3aa: CASSSDRSTDTQYF
j_gene: TRBJ2-3; v_gene: TRBV25-1; CDR3aa: CASSEPGLFPDTQYF
j_gene: TRBJ2-3; v_gene: TRBV29-1; CDR3aa: CSVEQGSTDTQYF
j_gene: TRBJ1-4; v_gene: TRBV12-3/TRBV12-4; CDR3aa: CASSFRGEKLFF
j_gene: TRBJ2-1; v_gene: TRBV5-6; CDR3aa: CASSLEAGGPHNEQFF
j_gene: TRBJ1-1; v_gene: TRBV18; CDR3aa: CASSLVRGELDTEAFF
j_gene: TRBJ2-3; v_gene: TRBV28; CDR3aa: CASRTAGADTQYF
j_gene: TRBJ2-5; v_gene: TRBV12-3/TRBV12-4; CDR3aa: CASRRDGYPGTQYF
j_gene: TRBJ1-6; v_gene: TRBV20-1; CDR3aa: CSAGDGNNSPLHF